The clone carrying this T cell receptor (beta chain) was counted a single time. The CDR3 covers 15 residues. The germline V gene has CDR1 SNHLY and CDR2 FYNNEI. The V end lost 2 bases, the J end lost 4 bases, and 12 bases lay between the germline ends. This entry is derived from a study of control samples from healthy donors and cancer patients. TCRdb's copy holds only in-frame clones and misses some; the assay was immunoSEQ multiplex PCR. The repertoire holds 150,000 to 200,000 clones, with about 91% as singletons. The V gene is TRBV2, the J gene TRBJ1-5, with a weak D call TRBD1 (5 bases). The sample taken for sequencing was blood. This TCR derives from a woman under 40 in good health. DNA of the CDR3: TGTGCCAGCAGTGAATTCGGGGCACCAAATCAGCCCCAGCATTTT. It specifies CASSEFGAPNQPQHF.